Following are 19 T cell receptor beta chains from one sample sequenced in a study of beta chain features in type 1 diabetes. The isolated RNA, all of it, was reverse transcribed, so expressed TCRB transcripts were what got sequenced. TCRdb's copy holds only in-frame clones and misses some; the assay was immunoSEQ multiplex PCR. The data hold about 140,000 clones, with roughly 10% observed a single time. The sample was central memory CD4+ T cells from blood. These receptors came from a woman between 40 and 50 years old in good health.

This clone has just a few counts. V gene TRBV29-1 combines with J gene TRBJ1-5, with TRBD1 matching 10 bases. Germline trimming cut 4 bases from V and 3 bases from J; bases unmatched to any gene: 3. Per the germline V gene, CDR1 is SQVTM and CDR2 is ANQGSEA. This CDR3 spans 14 amino acids. Written as DNA, the CDR3 is TGCAGCGTTGCAGGGACAGGGGTCAATCAGCCCCAGCATTTT. Translation gives CSVAGTGVNQPQHF.

This clone turned up a few times. The rearrangement uses TRBV2 and TRBJ1-4; D gene unclear. The CDR3 totals 14 residues. The V end was cut by 5 bases, the J end by 2 bases, with 9 bases between. CDR1 and CDR2 from the germline V gene are SNHLY and FYNNEI. CDR3 loop: CASSRESTNEKLFF. The CDR3 DNA is TGTGCCAGCAGTAGGGAGTCCACTAATGAAAAACTGTTTTTT.

The J gene is TRBJ2-2, the V gene TRBV19; D is perhaps TRBD2 (7 bases). Between the trimmed V and J ends, which lost 10 bases and 5 bases, there was a span of 14 bases. CDR1 is LNHDA, CDR2 SQIVND, per germline (reference sequence). The CDR3 has 13 residues. CDR3 region: CATTGRVTGELFF. CDR3 coding DNA: TGTGCCACCACAGGGAGGGTTACCGGGGAGCTGTTTTTT.

The chain links TRBV7-2 to TRBJ1-3; the match to TRBD1 covers 9 bases. The junction had 4 bases not matched to a gene; V was cut back by 5 bases and J by 2 bases. Germline CDR1 and CDR2: SGHTA and FQGNSA. This CDR3 has 15 amino acids. The CDR3 spells CASSRRTGAGNTIYF. The CDR3 coding sequence is TGTGCCAGCAGCAGGCGGACAGGGGCTGGAAACACCATATATTTT.

This clone was observed many times. The CDR3: CAIMEPYNEQFF. In DNA form, the CDR3 reads TGTGCCATCATGGAGCCCTACAATGAGCAGTTCTTC. The chain joins TRBV10-3 to TRBJ2-1; D uncertain. Germline CDR1 is ENHRY and CDR2 is SYGVKD. V lost 7 bases to trimming and J lost 2 bases, with 6 bases between them. CDR3 size: 12 residues.

This clone was counted a few times. The rearrangement uses TRBV7-6 and TRBJ2-7; D might be TRBD1 (5 bases). Germline V gene sequence: CDR1 SGHVS, CDR2 FNYEAQ. V gave up 5 bases and J gave up 1 base, with 12 bases separating them. The CDR3 spans 14 residues. CDR3 protein: CASSRPTESYEQYF. The CDR3 nucleotides read TGTGCCAGCAGCCGACCGACAGAGTCCTACGAGCAGTACTTC.

This clone was seen more than once but under ten times. The V gene is TRBV25-1, the J gene TRBJ2-1, with D perhaps TRBD2 (6 bases). The germline V gene has CDR1 MGHDK and CDR2 SYGVNS. The V gene lost 3 bases and the J gene lost 2 bases, with 8 bases spanning the gap. This CDR3 is built from 14 residues. CDR3 DNA sequence: TGTGCCAGCAGTGAGCGGGGAACCTACAATGAGCAGTTCTTC. Translation: CASSERGTYNEQFF.

This chain joins TRBV4-1 and TRBJ1-5, with D maybe TRBD1 (5 bases). The V and J ends lost 1 base and 4 bases respectively, with 8 bases between them. There are 14 residues in the CDR3. Germline V gene data show CDR1 as MGHRA and CDR2 as YSYEKL. The CDR3 sequence is CASSQGAGNQPQHF. The CDR3 DNA is TGCGCCAGCAGCCAAGGGGCAGGGAATCAGCCCCAGCATTTT.

As for this clone: The same CDR3 can be traced to other DNA sequences in this sample. The rearrangement joins TRBV7-9 to TRBJ2-1; D remains unclear. CDR3 length: 11 amino acids. V was trimmed by 8 bases and J by 4 bases, leaving 6 bases between them. Germline V gives CDR1 SEHNR, CDR2 FQNEAQ (reference sequence). CDR3 bases: TGTGCCAGCGGCGGTTACAATGAGCAGTTCTTC. Protein: CASGGYNEQFF.

This clone was found a few times. The V gene is TRBV6-5, the J gene TRBJ1-1, with TRBD1 as a possible D gene (6 bases). Germline CDR1 and CDR2: MNHEY and SVGAGI. The CDR3 has 13 residues. Trimming removed 5 bases at V and 5 bases at J, with 12 bases between. The CDR3 DNA follows: TGTGCCAGCAGTAGGGGGGGCAGGACTGAAGCTTTCTTT. Protein product: CASSRGGRTEAFF.

This clone was counted between two and nine times. V usage is TRBV18 and J usage is TRBJ2-7, with D possibly TRBD1 on 6 matching bases. Germline V lookup: CDR1 KGHSH, CDR2 LQKENI. V lost 2 bases to trimming and J lost 3 bases, with 8 bases between them. This CDR3 has 13 amino acids. CDR3 loop: CASSPGQFYEQYF. The CDR3 DNA sequence: TGTGCCAGCTCACCAGGACAGTTCTACGAGCAGTACTTC.

The table lists this clone with a few counts. This chain uses TRBV6-5 with TRBJ1-2; possibly TRBD1 for D (5 bases). Trimming shortened V by 6 bases and J by 2 bases, and 16 bases separated the two germline ends. The CDR3 has 15 residues. The germline CDR1 and CDR2 sequences are MNHEY and SVGAGI. In DNA, the CDR3 is TGTGCCAGCAGCTCCCTATCCCCAGGGAACTATGGCTACACCTTC. Translation: CASSSLSPGNYGYTF.

The sample holds a few counts of this clone. The chain couples TRBV2 to TRBJ2-7, with a weak D call TRBD2 (6 bases). Trimming removed 2 bases at V and 0 bases at J, with 11 bases between. Per the germline V gene, CDR1 is SNHLY and CDR2 is FYNNEI. The CDR3 spans 15 residues. The CDR3 loop is CASSEPRGGSYEQYF. For the CDR3, the DNA is TGTGCCAGCAGTGAACCCCGGGGAGGCTCCTACGAGCAGTACTTC. Using reference TRBV2 and TRBJ2-7 for the parts outside the CDR3, the full variable domain is EPEVTQTPSHQVTQMGQEVILRCVPISNHLYFYWYRQILGQKVEFLVSFYNNEISEKSEIFDDQFSVERPDGSNFTLKIRSTKLEDSAMYFCASSEPRGGSYEQYFGPGTRLTVT.

CDR3 region: CASSQAKGLRADTQYF. The CDR3 coding sequence is TGTGCCAGCAGCCAAGCGAAAGGACTAAGGGCAGATACGCAGTATTTT. This chain joins TRBV4-2 and TRBJ2-3, with D perhaps TRBD2 (6 bases). V lost 1 base and J 4 bases, leaving 15 bases between the germline ends. The CDR3 runs to 16 residues. Germline lookup yields CDR1 LGHNA and CDR2 YNFKEQ.

A few counts support this clone. J is TRBJ2-5 and V is TRBV6-6, with 7 bases aligning to TRBD2. The V gene end was trimmed by 6 bases and the J gene end by 1 base; junction bases not matched to a gene: 11. The CDR3 is 16 residues long. Germline assignment: CDR1 MNHNY and CDR2 SVGAGI (reference sequence). CDR3 loop: CASRSLATSPQETQYF. In nucleotides, the CDR3 is TGTGCCAGCAGGAGTCTCGCGACTAGCCCCCAAGAGACCCAGTACTTC.

Only a few counts were recorded for this clone. The chain employs TRBV9 and TRBJ2-5, with 9 bases that match TRBD2. The CDR3 contains 16 residues. CDR1 and CDR2 (germline): SGDLS, YYNGEE. V dropped 2 bases and J dropped 1; count of bases not matched to a gene: 6. In DNA form, the CDR3 reads TGTGCCAGCAGCGTTGGGGCTAGCGGGGCCCAAGAGACCCAGTACTTC. Translating it yields CASSVGASGAQETQYF.

V is TRBV14 and J is TRBJ2-3, with 8 bases lining up with TRBD2. Trimming took 0 bases from V and 2 from J; bases not matched to a gene: 7. Germline CDR1 is SGHDN and CDR2 is FVKESK. The CDR3 totals 17 residues. The CDR3 region is CASSQDRGGITTDTQYF. The CDR3 DNA is TGTGCCAGCAGCCAAGATCGGGGGGGGATAACCACAGATACGCAGTATTTT.

This chain uses TRBV9 with TRBJ2-7, with D uncertain. The CDR3 sequence is 15 residues long. V lost 0 bases and J 3 bases, leaving 13 bases between the germline ends. CDR1 is SGDLS, CDR2 YYNGEE, per germline. The DNA for the CDR3 is TGTGCCAGCAGCGTAGCTGAGGCCCTCAGCTACGAGCAGTACTTC. Its protein product is CASSVAEALSYEQYF.

V is TRBV7-2 and J is TRBJ2-3, with D maybe TRBD2 (5 bases). The germline V gene has CDR1 SGHTA and CDR2 FQGNSA. The V end was cut by 8 bases, the J end by 4 bases, with 13 bases between. The CDR3 consists of 13 residues. CDR3: CASGLGQADTQYF. The CDR3 DNA sequence: TGTGCCAGCGGACTGGGCCAGGCAGATACGCAGTATTTT.